Listed below are T cell receptor beta chains from one sample, sequenced in a study of shared clonotypes between healthy human individuals. Sequencing was performed with immunoSEQ multiplex PCR; in TCRdb, only in-frame clones are kept and a portion is missing. The table records 1,400,000 or so clones, around 98.5% of them present only once. The sample comprised naive CD4+ T cells sorted from blood. These receptors were taken from a man in his thirties or forties in good health. Both conserved end residues are part of each CDR3. D genes are given only for firm matches. Only part of the rows carry a size: once, few, many, or a class if the clone is expanded.

D	size	V	J	DNA	CDR3
TRBD1	.	TRBV2	TRBJ1-2	TGTGCCAGCAGTGGGGGACAGAACTATGGCTACACCTTC	CASSGGQNYGYTF
TRBD2	.	TRBV4-3	TRBJ2-4	TGCGCCAGCAGCCAAGACGGGCCTAGCGGGAGTCCACGACTAGCCAAAAACATTCAGTACTTC	CASSQDGPSGSPRLAKNIQYF
.	.	TRBV25-1	TRBJ2-3	TGTGCCAGCAGTGAATTCGGCGGGCGATATACGCAGTATTTT	CASSEFGGRYTQYF
TRBD1	.	TRBV20-1	TRBJ1-1	TGCAGTGCTAGACCTGACAGGGGAGCTTTCTTT	CSARPDRGAFF
TRBD1	.	TRBV19	TRBJ1-2	TGTGCCATATCCCGTGGGACAGGCTTTGAACCCACCTTC	CAISRGTGFEPTF
TRBD2	.	TRBV28	TRBJ2-5	TGTGCCAGCAAGGGCGGGGGGGCCGAAGCGAAAGAGACCCAGTACTTC	CASKGGGAEAKETQYF
.	.	TRBV23-1	TRBJ2-7	TGCGCCAGCAGTCAAAAACCGGGTAGCGGCCAAACCCCGAGGTCCTACGAGCAGTACTTC	CASSQKPGSGQTPRSYEQYF
TRBD1	.	TRBV6-5	TRBJ2-3	TGTGCCAGCCGCTTGGGACAGAGCGGCACAGATACGCAGTATTTT	CASRLGQSGTDTQYF
.	.	TRBV5-1	TRBJ1-4	TGCGCCAGCAGCCTGGTTGGAGGGGTTACTAATGAAAAACTGTTTTTT	CASSLVGGVTNEKLFF
.	few	TRBV2	TRBJ1-5	TGTGCCAGCAGTTGGACCCGGGATCAGCCCCAGCATTTT	CASSWTRDQPQHF
.	.	TRBV18	TRBJ1-3	TGTGCCAGCTCACCACTTGGGGCCTCTGGAAACACCATATATTTT	CASSPLGASGNTIYF